These 8 T cell receptor beta chains were sequenced from one sample in a study of cytomegalovirus exposure and HLA in healthy donors. Use of 60 Vbeta and 13 Jbeta primers characterized the PCR. Clones were sequenced by immunoSEQ multiplex PCR, and TCRdb holds only the in-frame ones, with some missing. The sample consists of 150,000 to 200,000 clones, 81% of them appearing once. Sequencing was carried out using PBMCs. The receptors were gathered from a man aged 50-60 years in good health and CMV-seropositive.

The chain employs TRBV28 and TRBJ2-7, with a weak D call TRBD1 (6 bases). V lost 5 bases, J lost 6 bases, and 14 bases lay in between. This CDR3 contains 13 residues. Germline V gene lookup returns CDR1 MDHEN and CDR2 SYDVKM. Here the CDR3 DNA reads TGTGCCAGCAGTCCCAGGGGAACGAGCGAGCAGTACTTC. Its translation: CASSPRGTSEQYF.

This clone was recorded only once. The J gene is TRBJ2-3, the V gene TRBV7-6; TRBD2 matches at 7 bases. J was trimmed by 2 bases and V by 3 bases; bases with no gene match: 2. This CDR3 is 14 amino acids long. From germline, CDR1 is SGHVS and CDR2 FNYEAQ. CDR3 sequence (DNA): TGTGCCAGCAGCTTGAGCGGGAACACAGATACGCAGTATTTT. Protein: CASSLSGNTDTQYF.

This sequence joins TRBV27 and TRBJ2-3, with TRBD1 identical over 8 bases. With V trimmed by 9 bases and J by 2 bases, 10 bases remained unmatched. The CDR3 extends over 15 amino acids. Germline CDR1 MNHEY, CDR2 SMNVEV (reference sequence). CDR3 in amino acids: CASSRTGLNTDTQYF. CDR3 DNA: TGTGCCAGTTCTCGGACAGGGTTGAACACAGATACGCAGTATTTT.

V is TRBV5-1 and J is TRBJ2-5, with 13 bases matching TRBD2. With 3 bases clipped from V and 4 bases from J, the junction kept 9 bases outside the gene matches. CDR3 length: 17 residues. Per germline, CDR1 SGHRS and CDR2 YFSETQ. CDR3 bases: TGCGCCAGCAGCTATTCCGGGACTAGCGGGACTGGAGAGACCCAGTACTTC. Residues: CASSYSGTSGTGETQYF. The full variable domain, rest sourced from reference TRBV5-1 and TRBJ2-5, is KAGVTQTPRYLIKTRGQQVTLSCSPISGHRSVSWYQQTPGQGLQFLFEYFSETQRNKGNFPGRFSGRQFSNSRSEMNVSTLELGDSALYLCASSYSGTSGTGETQYFGPGTRLLVL.

The CDR3 nucleotides are TGTGCCAGCTCTTGGGGGGTCCCTGAAGCTTTCTTT. Translation gives CASSWGVPEAFF. This sequence joins TRBV18 and TRBJ1-1; D is possibly TRBD1 (5 bases). In germline, CDR1 is KGHSH, CDR2 LQKENI. V lost 6 bases and J lost 6, with 11 bases in between. The CDR3 spans 12 residues. The entire variable domain, with the rest obtained from reference TRBV18 and TRBJ1-1, is as follows: NAGVMQNPRHLVRRRGQEARLRCSPMKGHSHVYWYRQLPEEGLKFMVYLQKENIIDESGMPKERFSAEFPKEGPSILRIQQVVRGDSAAYFCASSWGVPEAFFGQGTRLTVV.

The J gene is TRBJ1-4, the V gene TRBV6-5; 8 bases fit TRBD1. Trimming at V came to 5 bases and at J to 8 bases, leaving 7 bases not matched to a gene. The CDR3 runs 14 residues. In germline, CDR1 is MNHEY, CDR2 SVGAGI. Here the CDR3 reads CASSLRDRREKLFF. The CDR3 nucleotides are TGTGCCAGCAGTCTCCGGGACAGGAGGGAAAAACTGTTTTTT.

The J gene is TRBJ2-5, the V gene TRBV9; 14 bases map to TRBD2. The CDR3 totals 16 residues. The germline V gene encodes CDR1 SGDLS and CDR2 YYNGEE. V dropped 6 bases and J dropped 1; count of bases not matched to a gene: 5. In DNA, the CDR3 is TGTGCCAGCACCTCTGGACTAGCGGGGGGCCAAGAGACCCAGTACTTC. The encoded protein is CASTSGLAGGQETQYF.

This chain uses TRBV29-1 with TRBJ2-1; D ambiguous. The V end was cut by 6 bases, the J end by 8 bases, with 11 bases between. The germline V gene has CDR1 SQVTM and CDR2 ANQGSEA. CDR3 length equals 11 residues. The CDR3 DNA reads as TGCAGCGTAGCTCAATACGATGAGCAGTTCTTC. Its translation is CSVAQYDEQFF.